This T cell receptor (beta chain) was documented in a study of OX40 agonist ivuxolimab in advanced cancers. CDR3 length: 15 residues. The ends lost 5 bases at V and 7 bases at J; junction bases unmatched: 5. Germline lookup yields CDR1 SGHTA and CDR2 FQGTGA. Clones were sequenced by immunoSEQ multiplex PCR, and TCRdb holds only the in-frame ones, with some missing. The top ten hold over 0.75% of the sample, which has approximately 79,000 clones, about 85% seen once. The chain is built from TRBV7-3 and TRBJ2-1, with 13 bases aligning to TRBD2. The clonotype originates from an adult with an advanced solid tumor such as melanoma, head and neck, liver or kidney cancer. The sample in question was CD4+ or CD8+ T cells sorted from blood, obtained in a trial of the OX40 agonist ivuxolimab. The CDR3 spells CASSLGLAGVNEQFF. The CDR3 bases are TGTGCCAGCAGCCTAGGACTAGCGGGAGTTAATGAGCAGTTCTTC.